This T cell receptor (beta chain) was retrieved from a study of shared clonotypes between healthy human individuals. Donors comprised only Caucasian adults living in Nashville, Tennessee. The data were produced by immunoSEQ multiplex PCR, yet TCRdb's version contains in-frame clones alone and is incomplete. Among some 2.1 million clones, roughly 96% were seen once, and the ten largest hold 0.1% to 0.15%. This clone was detected once. The receptor was isolated from a man aged 18 to 30 in good health. The specimen was naive CD4+ T cells sorted from blood. Subset specified: CD45RA+ positively selected.

The CDR3 DNA sequence: TGTGCCAGCAGCTTACTCGGGGGCGCGGCTGGCTACACCTTC. Its translation is CASSLLGGAAGYTF. V usage is TRBV11-3 and J usage is TRBJ1-2, with D tentatively TRBD1 (6 bases). Trimming shortened V by 2 bases and J by 7 bases, and 14 bases separated the two germline ends. The CDR3 contains 14 residues. Germline V lookup: CDR1 SGHNT, CDR2 YENEEA.